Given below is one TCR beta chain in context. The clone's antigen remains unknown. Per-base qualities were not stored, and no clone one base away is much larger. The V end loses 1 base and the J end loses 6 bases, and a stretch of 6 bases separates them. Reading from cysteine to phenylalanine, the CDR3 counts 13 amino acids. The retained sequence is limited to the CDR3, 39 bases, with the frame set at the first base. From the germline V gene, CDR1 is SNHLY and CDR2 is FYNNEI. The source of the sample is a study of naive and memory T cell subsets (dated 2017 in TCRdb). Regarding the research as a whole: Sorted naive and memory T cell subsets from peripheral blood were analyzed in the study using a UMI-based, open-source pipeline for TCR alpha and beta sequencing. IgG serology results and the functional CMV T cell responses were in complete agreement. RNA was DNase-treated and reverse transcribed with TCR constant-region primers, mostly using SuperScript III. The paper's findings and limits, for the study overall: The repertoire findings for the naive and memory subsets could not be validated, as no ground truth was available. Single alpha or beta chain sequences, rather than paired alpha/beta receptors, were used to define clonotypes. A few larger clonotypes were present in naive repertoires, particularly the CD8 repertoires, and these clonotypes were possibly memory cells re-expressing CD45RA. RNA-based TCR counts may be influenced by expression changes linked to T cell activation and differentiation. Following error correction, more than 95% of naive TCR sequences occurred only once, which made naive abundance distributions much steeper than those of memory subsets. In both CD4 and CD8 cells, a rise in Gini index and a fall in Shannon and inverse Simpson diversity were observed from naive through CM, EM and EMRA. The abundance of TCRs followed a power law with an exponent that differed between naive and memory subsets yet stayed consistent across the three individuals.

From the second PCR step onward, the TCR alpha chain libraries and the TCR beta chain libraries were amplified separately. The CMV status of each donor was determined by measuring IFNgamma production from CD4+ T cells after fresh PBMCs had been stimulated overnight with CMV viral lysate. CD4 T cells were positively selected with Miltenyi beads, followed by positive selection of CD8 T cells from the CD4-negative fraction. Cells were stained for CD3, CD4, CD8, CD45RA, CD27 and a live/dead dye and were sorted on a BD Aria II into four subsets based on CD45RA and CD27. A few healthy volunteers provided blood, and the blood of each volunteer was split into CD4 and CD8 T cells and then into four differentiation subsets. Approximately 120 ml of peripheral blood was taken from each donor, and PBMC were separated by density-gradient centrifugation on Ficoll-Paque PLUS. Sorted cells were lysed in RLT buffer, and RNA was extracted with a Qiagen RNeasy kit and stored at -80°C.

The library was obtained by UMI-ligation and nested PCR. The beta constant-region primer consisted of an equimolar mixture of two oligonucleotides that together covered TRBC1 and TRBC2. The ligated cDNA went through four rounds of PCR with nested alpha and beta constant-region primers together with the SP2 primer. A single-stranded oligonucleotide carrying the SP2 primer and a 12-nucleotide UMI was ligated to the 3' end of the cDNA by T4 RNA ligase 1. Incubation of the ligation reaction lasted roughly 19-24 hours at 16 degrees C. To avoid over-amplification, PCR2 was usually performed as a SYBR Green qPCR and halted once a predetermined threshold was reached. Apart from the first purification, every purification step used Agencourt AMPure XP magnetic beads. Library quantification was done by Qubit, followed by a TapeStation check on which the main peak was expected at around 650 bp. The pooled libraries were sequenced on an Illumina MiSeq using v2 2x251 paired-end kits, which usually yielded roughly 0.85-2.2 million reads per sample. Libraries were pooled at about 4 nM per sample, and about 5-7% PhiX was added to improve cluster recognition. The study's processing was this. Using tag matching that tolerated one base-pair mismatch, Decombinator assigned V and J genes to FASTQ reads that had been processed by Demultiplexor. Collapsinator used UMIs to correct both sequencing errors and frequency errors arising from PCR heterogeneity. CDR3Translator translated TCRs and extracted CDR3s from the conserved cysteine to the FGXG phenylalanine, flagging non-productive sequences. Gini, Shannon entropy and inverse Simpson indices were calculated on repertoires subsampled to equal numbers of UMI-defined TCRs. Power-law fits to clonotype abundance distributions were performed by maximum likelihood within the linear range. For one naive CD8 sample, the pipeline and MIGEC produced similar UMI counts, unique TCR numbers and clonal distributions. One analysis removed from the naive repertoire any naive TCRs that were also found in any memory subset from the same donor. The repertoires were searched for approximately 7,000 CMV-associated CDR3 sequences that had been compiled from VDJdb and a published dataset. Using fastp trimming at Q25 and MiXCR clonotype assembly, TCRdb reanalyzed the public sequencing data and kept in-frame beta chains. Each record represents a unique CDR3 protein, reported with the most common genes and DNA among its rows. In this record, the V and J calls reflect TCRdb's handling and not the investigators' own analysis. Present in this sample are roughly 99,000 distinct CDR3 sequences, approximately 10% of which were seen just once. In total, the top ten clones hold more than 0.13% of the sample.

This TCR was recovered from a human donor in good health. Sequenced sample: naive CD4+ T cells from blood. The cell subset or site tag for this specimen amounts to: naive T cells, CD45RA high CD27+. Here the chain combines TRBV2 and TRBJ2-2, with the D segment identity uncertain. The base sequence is TGTGCCAGCAGTGAAGTTGCCGCCGGGGAGCTGTTTTTT. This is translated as CASSEVAAGELFF.